The 16 T cell receptor beta chains presented below share a single source sample, sequenced in a study of cytomegalovirus exposure and HLA in healthy donors. Researchers ran the PCR with 60 Vbeta and 13 Jbeta primers. Using immunoSEQ multiplex PCR, the repertoire was profiled, and TCRdb retains in-frame clones only, with some absent. Of some 200,000 clones detected, roughly 12% appear once; the ten largest clones hold 7.5% to 10%. The sample comprised PBMCs. The source of these receptors is a man aged 50 to 59 in good health and CMV-seropositive.

The J gene is TRBJ2-2, the V gene TRBV6-5, with 10 bases fitting TRBD2. The length of the CDR3 is 14 residues. Germline assignment: CDR1 MNHEY and CDR2 SVGAGI. V trimming: 7 bases; J trimming: 6 bases; junction bases outside the gene matches: 5. For the CDR3, the DNA is TGTGCCAGCATGAAGCGGGGGGGCGCCGGGGAGCTGTTTTTT. It encodes CASMKRGGAGELFF.

This clone has a count of ten or more. This chain links TRBV10-2 with TRBJ1-2, with D unresolved. Trimming took 3 bases from V and 4 from J, leaving 9 bases between them. Germline V gene data show CDR1 as WSHSY and CDR2 as SAAADI. This CDR3 region has 13 residues. The chain's CDR3 is CASSDEGGYGYTF. The DNA for the CDR3 is TGCGCCAGCAGTGATGAGGGCGGCTATGGCTACACCTTC.

V is TRBV7-2 and J is TRBJ2-3; TRBD2 aligns across 10 bases. Germline assignment: CDR1 SGHTA and CDR2 FQGNSA. The J segment lost 2 bases and the V segment lost 3 bases, leaving 5 bases of the junction unmatched. This CDR3 region has 16 residues. The CDR3 here is CASSFVAGGLTDTQYF. CDR3 bases: TGTGCCAGCAGCTTCGTAGCGGGGGGACTCACAGATACGCAGTATTTT.

The genes are TRBV5-1 and TRBJ1-1; 8 bases fit TRBD1. V lost 9 bases, J lost 1 base, and 11 bases stayed unmatched. This CDR3 region has 15 residues. Germline CDR1 and CDR2: SGHRS and YFSETQ. CDR3 sequence (DNA): TGCGCCAACTTCCATCGGGACAGGCCGAACACTGAAGCTTTCTTT. It is translated as CANFHRDRPNTEAFF.

The rearrangement uses TRBV7-3 and TRBJ2-3, with 8 bases aligning to TRBD1. Germline CDR1 is SGHTA and CDR2 is FQGTGA. J was trimmed by 2 bases and V by 1 base; bases with no gene match: 5. The CDR3 runs to 16 residues. This chain's CDR3 is CASSLRAGGITDTQYF. The CDR3, as DNA: TGTGCCAGCAGCTTAAGAGCAGGGGGCATCACAGATACGCAGTATTTT.

The rearrangement links TRBV5-8 to TRBJ2-3, with no clear D. Germline V lookup: CDR1 SGHTS, CDR2 YDEGEE. The ends were cut back, 0 bases at V and 4 bases at J, with 15 bases in the middle. The CDR3 is 16 amino acids. The CDR3 nucleotides read TGTGCCAGCAGCTTGGGGCAGGCCATGATTTCAGATACGCAGTATTTT. Protein sequence: CASSLGQAMISDTQYF.

This clone was seen more than once but under ten times. The chain carries TRBV7-9 and TRBJ2-7, with a tentative D call TRBD1 (7 bases). The germline gives CDR1 SEHNR, CDR2 FQNEAQ (reference sequence). Trimming removed 5 bases from V and 4 bases from J, with 15 bases in between. CDR3 length equals 14 residues. The chain's CDR3 is CASSPGGGAYEQYV. The CDR3 nucleotides are TGTGCCAGCAGCCCCGGAGGGGGCGCGTACGAGCAGTACGTC.

The rearrangement links TRBV5-4 to TRBJ2-1, with 9 nucleotides matching TRBD2. Germline V gene lookup returns CDR1 SGHNT and CDR2 YYREEE (reference sequence). V lost 4 bases and J lost 6; bases outside the gene matches: 14. The CDR3 loop spans 17 amino acids. The CDR3 region has the DNA TGTGCCAGCAGCCGCCCCTTAGCGGGGGAGATGAGCAATGAGCAGTTCTTC. This codes for CASSRPLAGEMSNEQFF.

The V and J genes are TRBV11-3 and TRBJ1-1; a weak D match, TRBD1 (5 bases). This CDR3 region has 13 residues. The ends were cut back, 1 base at V and 8 bases at J, with 11 bases in the middle. CDR1 and CDR2 (germline): SGHNT, YENEEA. The CDR3 nucleotides are TGTGCCAGCAGCTTAGGGGATCGGGGGGAAGCTTTCTTT. This encodes CASSLGDRGEAFF.

This clone was found a few times. V usage is TRBV6-5 and J usage is TRBJ1-1, with 7 bases aligning to TRBD1. CDR3 length equals 13 residues. Trimming took 6 bases from V and 10 from J; bases not matched to a gene: 11. Germline-derived CDR1 and CDR2 are MNHEY and SVGAGI. This CDR3 is CASSQALQGRAFF. DNA for the CDR3: TGTGCCAGCAGCCAAGCGCTACAGGGGAGAGCTTTCTTT.

Regarding this clone: The identical CDR3 is also encoded by other nucleotide sequences in the sample. The chain carries TRBV19 and TRBJ1-5; 7 bases map to TRBD1. With V trimmed by 2 bases and J by 6 bases, 4 bases remained unmatched. From germline, CDR1 is LNHDA and CDR2 SQIVND (reference sequence). CDR3 length: 14 amino acids. The DNA of the CDR3 is TGTGCCAGTAGTATACAGGGGGGCGGTCAGCCCCAGCATTTT. Protein: CASSIQGGGQPQHF.

The V gene is TRBV7-2, the J gene TRBJ2-5; TRBD2 matches at 11 bases. Trimming at V came to 3 bases and at J to 0 bases, leaving 9 bases not matched to a gene. Germline V gives CDR1 SGHTA, CDR2 FQGNSA. The CDR3 has 18 residues. Here the CDR3 reads CASSFSGGARPYQETQYF. Written as DNA, the CDR3 is TGTGCCAGCAGCTTTAGCGGGGGGGCCAGACCGTACCAAGAGACCCAGTACTTC.

J is TRBJ2-1 and V is TRBV5-1, with D perhaps TRBD1 (7 bases). Germline CDR1 is SGHRS and CDR2 is YFSETQ. Trimming removed 3 bases at V and 4 bases at J, with 14 bases between. The CDR3 has 15 amino acids. The CDR3 coding sequence is TGCGCCAGCAGCTCCCGGGGGACAGCTTACAATGAGCAGTTCTTC. It translates to CASSSRGTAYNEQFF. The full variable domain, its missing parts supplied by reference TRBV5-1 and TRBJ2-1, is KAGVTQTPRYLIKTRGQQVTLSCSPISGHRSVSWYQQTPGQGLQFLFEYFSETQRNKGNFPGRFSGRQFSNSRSEMNVSTLELGDSALYLCASSSRGTAYNEQFFGPGTRLTVL.

This clone was seen a handful of times. The chain carries TRBV10-3 and TRBJ2-5; 12 bases agree with TRBD2. V dropped 10 bases and J dropped 4; count of bases not matched to a gene: 4. CDR1 is ENHRY, CDR2 SYGVKD, per germline. This CDR3 region has 13 residues. DNA of the CDR3: TGTGCCAAACCTAGCGGGGGGGCAGAGACCCAGTACTTC. Translating it yields CAKPSGGAETQYF.

The table lists this clone with a few counts. The rearrangement links TRBV7-9 to TRBJ2-7, with TRBD1 matching 7 bases. The junction had 4 bases not matched to a gene; V was cut back by 5 bases and J by 0 bases. Germline CDR1 SEHNR, CDR2 FQNEAQ (reference sequence). This CDR3 comprises 14 residues. The CDR3 region has the DNA TGTGCCAGCAGCCTACAGGGGACCTCCTACGAGCAGTACTTC. This gives the protein CASSLQGTSYEQYF.

This clone has just a few counts. The CDR3 DNA reads TGTGCCAGCAGTGGGGGGATACCCTATAATTCACCCCTCCACTTT. Encoded protein: CASSGGIPYNSPLHF. The chain employs TRBV27 and TRBJ1-6, with D tentatively TRBD1 (5 bases). The CDR3 has 15 amino acids. Germline assignment: CDR1 MNHEY and CDR2 SMNVEV (reference sequence). V shed 5 bases and J shed 2 bases, with 10 bases lying between them.